What follows describes a single TCR beta chain. The antigen is undetermined. The source of the sample is a study of T-cell memory formation after mild COVID-19. General study points: For contracting clones, CD4+ ones sat mainly in CM and EM, CD8+ in EMRA. The pre-infection memory compartment contained some responding clones, suggesting cross-reactive memory joined. Clones from the second wave (peaking day 37) had unconfirmed SARS-CoV-2 specificity.

The V and J ends lost 5 bases and 5 bases respectively, with 27 bases between them. The CDR3 loop spans 19 amino acids. MiXCR, applied by TCRdb to the 5' RACE reads, yields one record per CDR3 protein. The sample shows 400,000 to 450,000 distinct CDR3 sequences, 18% of them seen only once. The clonotype originates from a young man who had mild COVID-19 (a few samples of this study predate the infection). Cell type and time point are not known. The V and J genes are TRBV23-1 and TRBJ2-2; D could derive from TRBD1 or TRBD2 (6 bases each). TRBV23-1 is treated as an ORF (open reading frame) with a function not yet certain. Sequencing was done on a sample of PBMCs or a T cell subset sorted from them (not recorded which). The CDR3 sequence: CASSSGPSEQGTRTGELFF. CDR3 nucleotide sequence: TGCGCCAGCAGTTCAGGCCCTAGCGAACAGGGTACGAGGACCGGGGAGCTGTTTTTT.